The T cell receptor (beta chain) described here comes from a study of cytomegalovirus exposure and HLA in healthy donors. Researchers ran the PCR with 60 Vbeta and 13 Jbeta primers. This table comes from immunoSEQ multiplex PCR, and its TCRdb copy is limited to in-frame clones, with some not included. In the table there are some 130,000 clones, around 79% of which are singletons. Looked up from germline, CDR1 is SGHAT and CDR2 is FQNNGV. This CDR3 region has 15 residues. V was shortened by 4 bases and J by 3 bases, with 15 bases between the two germline ends. Material: PBMCs. The source of this sequence is a man between 18 and 29 years old in good health and CMV-seronegative. This sequence joins TRBV11-2 and TRBJ1-1; tentatively, D is TRBD1 (6 bases). The chain's CDR3 is CASSSNPGVDTEAFF. Here the CDR3 DNA reads TGTGCCAGCAGCTCGAACCCAGGGGTGGACACTGAAGCTTTCTTT.